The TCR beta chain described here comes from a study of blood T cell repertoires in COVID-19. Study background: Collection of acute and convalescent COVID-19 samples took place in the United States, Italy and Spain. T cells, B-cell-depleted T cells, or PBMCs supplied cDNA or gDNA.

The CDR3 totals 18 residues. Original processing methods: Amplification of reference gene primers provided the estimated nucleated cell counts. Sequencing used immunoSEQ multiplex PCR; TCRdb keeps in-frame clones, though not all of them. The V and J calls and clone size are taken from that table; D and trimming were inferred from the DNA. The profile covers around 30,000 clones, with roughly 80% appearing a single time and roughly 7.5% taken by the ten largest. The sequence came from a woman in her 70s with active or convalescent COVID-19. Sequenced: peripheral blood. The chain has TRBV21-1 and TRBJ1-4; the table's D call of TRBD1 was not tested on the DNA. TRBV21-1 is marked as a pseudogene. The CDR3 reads CASSNLPHPGTGSVKLFF. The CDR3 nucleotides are TGTGCCAGCAGCAATCTACCCCATCCCGGGACAGGGTCGGTAAAACTGTTTTTT.